This TCR beta chain was retrieved from a study of cytomegalovirus exposure and HLA in healthy donors. Study-wide points: Fewer than 200 TCR beta chains were listed as cytomegalovirus-associated. The later analysis indicated that the majority of CMV-associated TCR beta chains appeared HLA-restricted.

Vbeta (60) and Jbeta (13) primers were used in the PCR. Sequencing was performed with immunoSEQ multiplex PCR; in TCRdb, only in-frame clones are kept and a portion is missing. Here the sample spans 90,000 to 120,000 clones, more than 65% being singletons. In regard to this clone: What it binds is unknown.

These donors, healthy bone marrow donors, were studied. The germline V gene has CDR1 WSHSY and CDR2 SAAADI. Deletions cut 6 bases from V and 0 bases from J, with 17 bases between. The CDR3 contains 16 residues. The sequence came from a male donor in good health and CMV-seronegative. V gene TRBV10-2 combines with J gene TRBJ1-1; D remains unclear. The specimen was PBMCs. The CDR3 protein is CASSPAPGNMNTEAFF. For the CDR3, the DNA is TGCGCCAGCAGCCCCGCGCCGGGGAACATGAACACTGAAGCTTTCTTT.